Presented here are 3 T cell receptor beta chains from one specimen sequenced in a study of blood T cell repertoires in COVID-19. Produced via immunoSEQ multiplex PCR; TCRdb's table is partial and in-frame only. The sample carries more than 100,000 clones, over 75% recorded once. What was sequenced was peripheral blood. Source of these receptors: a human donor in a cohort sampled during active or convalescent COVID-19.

DNA of the CDR3: TGTGCCAGCAGGGGCCTCTACTATGGCTACACCTTC. Its translation is CASRGLYYGYTF. The gene calls are TRBV6-5 and TRBJ1-2; D unresolved. Germline V gives CDR1 MNHEY, CDR2 SVGAGI. The V end was cut by 6 bases, the J end by 3 bases, with 8 bases between. This CDR3 is 12 amino acids long.

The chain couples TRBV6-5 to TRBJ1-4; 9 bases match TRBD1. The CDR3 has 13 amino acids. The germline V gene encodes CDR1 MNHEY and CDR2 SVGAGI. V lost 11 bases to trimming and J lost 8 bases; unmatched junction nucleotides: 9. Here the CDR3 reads CACKQGAGEKLFF. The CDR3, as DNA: TGTGCCTGCAAACAGGGGGCTGGGGAAAAACTGTTTTTT.

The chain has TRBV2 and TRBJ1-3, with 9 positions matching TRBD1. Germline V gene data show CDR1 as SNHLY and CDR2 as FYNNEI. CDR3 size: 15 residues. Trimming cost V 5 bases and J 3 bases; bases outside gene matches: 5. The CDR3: CASSLGTGFGNTIYF. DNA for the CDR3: TGTGCCAGCAGTCTTGGGACAGGGTTTGGAAACACCATATATTTT.